The next 24 T cell receptor beta chains were all read from a single sample in a study of cytomegalovirus exposure and HLA in healthy donors. TCRdb's copy holds only in-frame clones and misses some; the assay was immunoSEQ multiplex PCR. This repertoire shows a few hundred thousand clones, approximately 86% found once; its top ten account for around 3%. Sequenced input: PBMCs. The receptors derive from a woman aged 18-29 years in good health and CMV-seronegative.

This chain uses TRBV6-5 with TRBJ1-1; no clear D. The CDR3 has 13 amino acids. Trimming cost V 0 bases and J 2 bases, with 4 bases left between them. CDR1 MNHEY and CDR2 SVGAGI come from the germline V gene. CDR3 bases: TGTGCCAGCAGTTACTCACTCAACACTGAAGCTTTCTTT. Translating it yields CASSYSLNTEAFF.

V gene TRBV28 combines with J gene TRBJ2-2, with a tentative D call TRBD2 (6 bases). The CDR3 length is 12 residues. Trimming removed 6 bases from V and 7 bases from J, with 9 bases in between. The germline V gene has CDR1 MDHEN and CDR2 SYDVKM. The CDR3 spells CASREAGGELFF. In DNA form, the CDR3 reads TGTGCCAGCAGAGAAGCGGGCGGGGAGCTGTTTTTT.

The V and J genes are TRBV9 and TRBJ2-1; 10 nucleotides line up with TRBD1. V dropped 3 bases and J dropped 7; count of bases not matched to a gene: 13. Germline CDR1 reads SGDLS; CDR2 reads YYNGEE. The CDR3 totals 17 residues. CDR3 amino acids: CASSGSYRDRGWNEQFF. The CDR3 DNA reads as TGTGCCAGCAGCGGGAGCTACCGGGACAGGGGATGGAATGAGCAGTTCTTC. The full variable domain, its missing parts supplied by reference TRBV9 and TRBJ2-1, is DSGVTQTPKHLITATGQRVTLRCSPRSGDLSVYWYQQSLDQGLQFLIQYYNGEERAKGNILERFSAQQFPDLHSELNLSSLELGDSALYFCASSGSYRDRGWNEQFFGPGTRLTVL.

V gene TRBV7-3 combines with J gene TRBJ2-5; a weak D match, TRBD2 (6 bases). The CDR3 is 15 residues long. CDR1 SGHTA and CDR2 FQGTGA come from the germline V gene. V dropped 4 bases and J dropped 5 bases, with 17 bases sitting between them. The CDR3 DNA follows: TGTGCCAGCAGCTCAAGCGGAGGGCGTCTCGAGACCCAGTACTTC. It yields the protein CASSSSGGRLETQYF.

V is TRBV6-1 and J is TRBJ1-1; D is unresolved. Per germline, CDR1 MNHNS and CDR2 SASEGT. V shed 2 bases and J shed 5 bases, with 12 bases lying between them. This CDR3 has 14 residues. CDR3 residues: CASSESPRGTEAFF. For the CDR3, the DNA is TGTGCCAGCAGTGAATCACCACGAGGTACTGAAGCTTTCTTT.

This rearrangement joins TRBV7-9 to TRBJ2-3; 7 bases map to TRBD2. Germline CDR1 SEHNR, CDR2 FQNEAQ (reference sequence). The CDR3 runs to 16 residues. The junction had 9 bases not matched to a gene; V was cut back by 3 bases and J by 3 bases. The CDR3 region is CASSLTRVGRTDTQYF. The DNA of the CDR3 is TGTGCCAGCAGCTTGACCAGGGTCGGGAGGACAGATACGCAGTATTTT.

V and J are TRBV27 and TRBJ2-7, with no clear D. The CDR3 runs to 12 residues. V was clipped by 3 bases and J by 6 bases, with 9 bases between them. In germline, CDR1 is MNHEY, CDR2 SMNVEV (reference sequence). The CDR3 protein is CASSFPGSEQYF. CDR3 sequence (DNA): TGTGCCAGCAGTTTTCCAGGATCCGAGCAGTACTTC.

This chain joins TRBV9 and TRBJ2-2, with 8 positions matching TRBD2. Germline-derived CDR1 and CDR2 are SGDLS and YYNGEE. The CDR3 runs to 15 residues. Trimming removed 0 bases from V and 7 bases from J; junction bases left unmatched: 5. DNA of the CDR3: TGTGCCAGCAGCGTAGATAGCGGGACTAGCGGGGAGCTGTTTTTT. Encoded protein: CASSVDSGTSGELFF.

This chain connects TRBV2 to TRBJ1-2; D possibly corresponds to TRBD1 (6 bases). Trimming took 2 bases from V and 5 from J, leaving 9 bases between them. The CDR3 is made up of 13 amino acids. Germline CDR1 reads SNHLY; CDR2 reads FYNNEI. The CDR3 loop reads CASSEPGAYGYTF. The CDR3 DNA follows: TGTGCCAGCAGTGAACCAGGGGCATATGGCTACACCTTC.

V is TRBV5-6 and J is TRBJ1-1, with a possible D match to TRBD1 (6 bases). Per germline, CDR1 SGHDT and CDR2 YYEEEE. Between the trimmed V and J ends, which lost 0 bases and 1 base, there was a span of 10 bases. This CDR3 spans 15 amino acids. CDR3 DNA sequence: TGTGCCAGCAGCTTGGGATGGACAGCGAACACTGAAGCTTTCTTT. This encodes CASSLGWTANTEAFF.

The chain is built from TRBV4-3 and TRBJ2-5; tentatively, D is TRBD2 (5 bases). V lost 0 bases, J lost 5 bases, and 22 bases lay in between. The CDR3 is 18 amino acids. The germline CDR1 and CDR2 sequences are LGHNA and YSLEER. The CDR3, as DNA: TGCGCCAGCAGCCAAGATCTTGGTTCCCGGGAACGGTCTGAGACCCAGTACTTC. Protein product: CASSQDLGSRERSETQYF.

The chain joins TRBV6-5 to TRBJ2-5; 9 bases agree with TRBD1. Germline V lookup: CDR1 MNHEY, CDR2 SVGAGI. This CDR3 region has 14 residues. J was trimmed by 9 bases and V by 2 bases; bases with no gene match: 7. In DNA, the CDR3 is TGTGCCAGCAGTTACGGACAGGGGAATCGTCCCCAGTACTTC. Residues: CASSYGQGNRPQYF.

CDR3 sequence: CASSQDGQGRGGTQYF. The CDR3 DNA reads as TGTGCCAGCAGCCAAGATGGACAGGGCAGAGGGGGGACCCAGTACTTC. V gene TRBV4-2 combines with J gene TRBJ2-5; 8 positions match TRBD1. The trim removed 0 bases at V and 7 bases at J, leaving 10 bases unmatched. The CDR3 covers 16 residues. Looked up from germline, CDR1 is LGHNA and CDR2 is YNFKEQ.

The chain couples TRBV6-4 to TRBJ2-1, with 8 bases lining up with TRBD2. Per the germline V gene, CDR1 is MRHNA and CDR2 is SNTAGT. J gave up 9 bases and V 2 bases, and 12 bases lay outside the gene matches. There are 16 residues in the CDR3. The CDR3 protein is CASSDEVGRGVSEQFF. Written as DNA, the CDR3 is TGTGCCAGCAGTGACGAGGTTGGGCGGGGGGTGAGTGAGCAGTTCTTC.

The V and J genes are TRBV5-4 and TRBJ2-5, with D possibly matching TRBD2 (6 bases). Germline V lookup: CDR1 SGHNT, CDR2 YYREEE (reference sequence). V lost 7 bases and J lost 4, with 20 bases in between. The length of the CDR3 is 15 residues. This chain's CDR3 is CASLGSDRGRETQYF. The CDR3 coding sequence is TGTGCCAGCTTAGGATCGGACCGGGGGAGAGAGACCCAGTACTTC.

The V gene is TRBV6-5, the J gene TRBJ2-6; 8 bases are a match to TRBD1. CDR1 and CDR2 from the germline V gene are MNHEY and SVGAGI. The junction had 3 bases not matched to a gene; V was cut back by 6 bases and J by 2 bases. CDR3 size: 15 residues. The CDR3 here is CASSRTGTGANVLTF. The CDR3 DNA sequence: TGTGCCAGCAGCCGGACAGGGACTGGGGCCAACGTCCTGACTTTC.

The chain has TRBV18 and TRBJ2-1, with TRBD1 matching over 9 bases. The CDR3 has 18 amino acids. CDR1 is KGHSH and CDR2 is LQKENI in the germline V gene. Trimming at V came to 5 bases and at J to 6 bases, leaving 17 bases not matched to a gene. The CDR3 region has the DNA TGTGCCAGCTCATCGACTCGAACTCCGGGACAGGGAGGCAATGAGCAGTTCTTC. Its translation: CASSSTRTPGQGGNEQFF.

This clone was observed once. The J gene is TRBJ2-2, the V gene TRBV5-4; a possible D gene is TRBD2 (5 bases). Germline V gene sequence: CDR1 SGHNT, CDR2 YYREEE (reference sequence). The CDR3 is 16 residues long. The V end was cut by 0 bases, the J end by 4 bases, with 13 bases between. Here the CDR3 DNA reads TGTGCCAGCAGCTTGGGACTATCCGGAGTCACCGGGGAGCTGTTTTTT. Its translation: CASSLGLSGVTGELFF. Supplemented by reference TRBV5-4 and TRBJ2-2, the full variable domain reads ETGVTQSPTHLIKTRGQQVTLRCSSQSGHNTVSWYQQALGQGPQFIFQYYREEENGRGNFPPRFSGLQFPNYSSELNVNALELDDSALYLCASSLGLSGVTGELFFGEGSRLTVL.

The V and J genes are TRBV15 and TRBJ2-3; weak D call: TRBD1 (6 bases). Germline V lookup: CDR1 LNHNV, CDR2 YYDKDF (reference sequence). The CDR3 is 13 amino acids. V lost 8 bases and J lost 2, with 11 bases in between. Written as DNA, the CDR3 is TGTGCCACCTGTACAGGGTCCACAGATACGCAGTATTTT. Amino acids: CATCTGSTDTQYF.

This CDR3 is CASSSRGRGANVLTF. CDR3 DNA sequence: TGTGCCAGTAGTAGCCGGGGAAGGGGGGCCAACGTCCTGACTTTC. The chain has TRBV19 and TRBJ2-6; maybe TRBD2 (5 bases). The CDR3 length is 15 residues. Trimming took 4 bases from V and 4 from J, leaving 11 bases between them. CDR1 is LNHDA, CDR2 SQIVND, per germline (reference sequence).

J is TRBJ2-5 and V is TRBV25-1; D unresolved. Trimming took off 7 bases at V and 7 bases at J, with 10 bases between the two ends. The CDR3 covers 11 residues. CDR1 and CDR2 from the germline V gene are MGHDK and SYGVNS. The CDR3 DNA is TGTGCCAGCACCTTGGGCCTGACCCAGTACTTC. Translated: CASTLGLTQYF.

The chain uses TRBV7-6 and TRBJ2-3; TRBD1 matches at 9 bases. CDR1 and CDR2 (germline): SGHVS, FNYEAQ. Unmatched junction bases numbered 12, after V lost 8 bases and J lost 3 bases. This CDR3 has 16 residues. The CDR3 DNA is TGTGCCAGCTGGGGCCCGGACAGGGGTGGGACAGATACGCAGTATTTT. Translated: CASWGPDRGGTDTQYF. The whole variable domain, filled in from reference TRBV7-6 and TRBJ2-3, reads GAGVSQSPRYKVTKRGQDVALRCDPISGHVSLYWYRQALGQGPEFLTYFNYEAQQDKSGLPNDRFSAERPEGSISTLTIQRTEQRDSAMYRCASWGPDRGGTDTQYFGPGTRLTVL.

The chain carries TRBV5-6 and TRBJ1-5, with a tentative D call TRBD1 (6 bases). Trimming pared 0 bases from V and 7 bases from J, leaving 11 bases between. The CDR3 runs 14 residues. Germline loops: CDR1 SGHDT, CDR2 YYEEEE. The CDR3 region has the DNA TGTGCCAGCAGCTTGGGGGGGGGCGTACAGCCCCAGCATTTT. The encoded protein is CASSLGGGVQPQHF.

As regards this clone: The same CDR3 is also encoded by other DNA sequences in this sample. The CDR3, as DNA: TGTGCCAGTAGTATTCGGGGATCCTACAATGAGCAGTTCTTC. Translating it yields CASSIRGSYNEQFF. V usage is TRBV19 and J usage is TRBJ2-1; a weak D match, TRBD2 (5 bases). Germline loops: CDR1 LNHDA, CDR2 SQIVND (reference sequence). CDR3 length: 14 amino acids. V was shortened by 3 bases and J by 1 base, with 7 bases between the two germline ends.